The 23 T cell receptor beta chains below all came from one sample that was sequenced in a study of CD8 T cells in ankylosing spondylitis. Points from the study as a whole: A TCR beta motif of about 8 highly homologous variants seemed to mark ankylosing spondylitis blood.

TCRdb itself ran the 5' RACE reads through MiXCR, one entry per CDR3 protein. This sample carries about 210,000 distinct CDR3 sequences, about 7% of them seen once, and the ten largest clones take about 14%. The antigens these receptors bind are not known. The sample was blood, either unsorted or a sorted T cell fraction (not recorded which). All receptors derive from a male donor with ankylosing spondylitis.

This clonotype was counted many times. The V and J genes are TRBV28 and TRBJ1-1; 9 bases map to TRBD1. Germline V gene sequence: CDR1 MDHEN, CDR2 SYDVKM. The length of the CDR3 is 16 residues. V lost 5 bases, J lost 1 base, and 8 bases stayed unmatched. The CDR3 coding sequence is TGTGCCAGCAGTAGGGACAGGGATTTCTCGAACACTGAAGCTTTCTTT. As protein: CASSRDRDFSNTEAFF.

This clonotype has at least ten counts. The genes are TRBV4-3 and TRBJ2-3; 12 bases fit TRBD2. Per the germline V gene, CDR1 is LGHNA and CDR2 is YSLEER. The CDR3 consists of 16 residues. V was pared by 0 bases and J by 4 bases, with 2 bases of the junction left unmatched. The CDR3 here is CASSQDLAGGPDTQYF. In DNA form, the CDR3 reads TGCGCCAGCAGCCAAGATCTAGCGGGAGGGCCAGATACGCAGTATTTT.

The sample holds many counts of this clonotype. V gene TRBV6-5 combines with J gene TRBJ1-5, with TRBD1 as a possible D gene (6 bases). The germline V gene has CDR1 MNHEY and CDR2 SVGAGI. Trimming left V 5 bases short and J 0 bases short, with 14 bases between. This CDR3 contains 16 residues. The CDR3 loop is CASSTLRGVSNQPQHF. The CDR3 DNA sequence: TGTGCCAGCAGTACCCTGAGGGGGGTTAGCAATCAGCCCCAGCATTTT.

This clonotype was seen a handful of times. The V and J genes are TRBV6-5 and TRBJ1-2, with a weak D call TRBD1 (5 bases). In germline, CDR1 is MNHEY, CDR2 SVGAGI. The CDR3 runs 13 residues. With 0 bases removed from V and 8 bases from J, the gap between germline ends came to 10 bases. The CDR3 sequence: CASSYSEWGGYTF. CDR3 sequence (DNA): TGTGCCAGCAGTTACTCCGAATGGGGGGGCTACACCTTC.

This clonotype was observed a handful of times. The chain has TRBV23-1 and TRBJ2-2; 10 bases are a match to TRBD1. TRBV23-1 is placed among ORFs of uncertain function. The CDR3 covers 17 residues. Trimming removed 10 bases from V and 6 bases from J; junction bases left unmatched: 17. CDR3 in DNA: TGCGCCAACCGGAGGGGGACAGGGGTTAGGTTCTCCGGGGAGCTGTTTTTT. This gives the protein CANRRGTGVRFSGELFF.

This clonotype showed up many times. The genes are TRBV27 and TRBJ2-1; 11 bases fit TRBD2. CDR3 length: 16 residues. Germline CDR1 MNHEY, CDR2 SMNVEV (reference sequence). With 2 bases clipped from V and 8 bases from J, the junction kept 8 bases outside the gene matches. In DNA, the CDR3 is TGTGCCAGCAGTTTACTAGCGGGGGGCTCTATGTATGAGCAGTTCTTC. Protein: CASSLLAGGSMYEQFF.

This clonotype was counted at least ten times. The chain carries TRBV5-4 and TRBJ2-7; 8 bases are shared with TRBD2. J gave up 0 bases and V 1 base, and 18 bases lay outside the gene matches. The CDR3 covers 20 residues. Germline CDR1 reads SGHNT; CDR2 reads YYREEE (reference sequence). Written as DNA, the CDR3 is TGTGCCAGCAGCTTGAGTTCGCGGACTAGCCAGCTACCCCACTCCTACGAGCAGTACTTC. Its protein is CASSLSSRTSQLPHSYEQYF.

This clonotype was counted only a few times. Relative to the germline gene, one junction end is altered; a read error may explain this. This chain joins TRBV11-2 and TRBJ2-4, with a tentative D call TRBD1 (6 bases). Germline-derived CDR1 and CDR2 are SGHAT and FQNNGV. The CDR3 is 12 amino acids. The CDR3 DNA reads as TGTGCCAGCAGCTTAGCGGATCGAGGACAGAGCTTC. Protein product: CASSLADRGQSF.

This clonotype was seen many times. This chain joins TRBV29-1 and TRBJ2-1, with 7 bases matching TRBD2. The V gene end was trimmed by 5 bases and the J gene end by 2 bases; junction bases not matched to a gene: 12. The CDR3 runs to 16 residues. CDR1 SQVTM and CDR2 ANQGSEA come from the germline V gene. CDR3 residues: CSVPETSSQAYNEQFF. For the CDR3, the DNA is TGCAGCGTTCCGGAGACTAGCAGCCAGGCCTACAATGAGCAGTTCTTC.

Many counts were recorded for this clonotype. The chain has TRBV4-1 and TRBJ1-2; 8 positions agree with TRBD1. Germline V gene lookup returns CDR1 MGHRA and CDR2 YSYEKL. The V segment lost 1 base and the J segment 13 bases; nucleotides outside the gene matches: 11. The CDR3 extends over 14 amino acids. CDR3 amino acids: CASSQVVRRGLATF. In nucleotides, the CDR3 is TGCGCCAGCAGCCAAGTGGTACGCAGGGGGCTTGCCACCTTC.

This clonotype appeared many times. V usage is TRBV7-9 and J usage is TRBJ2-7, with D possibly matching TRBD1 (7 bases). CDR1 is SEHNR and CDR2 is FQNEAQ in the germline V gene (reference sequence). The CDR3 has 14 amino acids. Trimming removed 0 bases from V and 4 bases from J, with 10 bases in between. Here the CDR3 DNA reads TGTGCCAGCAGCTTAGCGACAGGGAGGTACGAGCAGTACTTC. Amino acids: CASSLATGRYEQYF.

This clonotype was seen many times. This chain joins TRBV4-3 and TRBJ2-7, with 8 bases that match TRBD1. V trimming: 4 bases; J trimming: 2 bases; junction bases outside the gene matches: 7. The germline V gene encodes CDR1 LGHNA and CDR2 YSLEER. The CDR3 runs to 15 residues. The CDR3, as DNA: TGCGCCAGCAGCCCCTTGACAGGGGCCACCTACGAGCAGTACTTC. This sequence encodes CASSPLTGATYEQYF.

V gene TRBV20-1 combines with J gene TRBJ2-1; no clear D gene. CDR3 length: 14 amino acids. Germline CDR1 is DFQATT and CDR2 is SNEGSKA (reference sequence). The V end lost 0 bases, the J end lost 3 bases, and 9 bases lay between the germline ends. The CDR3 coding sequence is TGCAGTGCTAGAGAGGCAAGTTACTACAATGAGCAGTTCTTC. Amino acid sequence: CSAREASYYNEQFF.

The table lists this clonotype with many counts. The chain has TRBV4-2 and TRBJ1-1; D is undetermined. Trimming left V 2 bases short and J 5 bases short, with 3 bases between. CDR1 is LGHNA and CDR2 is YNFKEQ in the germline V gene. The length of the CDR3 is 11 residues. The CDR3 sequence: CASSQRTEAFF. The CDR3 DNA reads TGTGCCAGCAGCCAACGGACTGAAGCTTTCTTT.

Only one count was recorded for this clonotype. It may be a read error: a sequence one base away is much more abundant. The chain uses TRBV7-9 and TRBJ2-3; tentatively, D is TRBD1 (6 bases). Between the trimmed V and J ends, which lost 2 bases and 7 bases, there was a span of 19 bases. The CDR3 spans 16 residues. CDR1 SEHNR and CDR2 FQNEAQ come from the germline V gene (reference sequence). This CDR3 is CASSLLGDMKWYTQYF. For the CDR3, the DNA is TGTGCCAGCAGCTTATTAGGGGACATGAAGTGGTATACGCAGTATTTT.

The table lists this clonotype with a count of one. Relative to the germline gene, one junction end is altered; a read error may explain this. The rearrangement uses TRBV6-1 and TRBJ2-3; 8 nucleotides align to TRBD1. CDR1 MNHNS and CDR2 SASEGT come from the germline V gene. The CDR3 loop spans 15 amino acids. This CDR3 reads CPSRLTGARTDTQYF. The CDR3 DNA follows: TGTCCCAGCAGACTGACAGGGGCCCGCACAGATACCCAGTATTTT.

In its sample, this clonotype was seen many times. The chain employs TRBV7-9 and TRBJ2-5, with TRBD2 matching over 7 bases. Germline trimming cut 5 bases from V and 5 bases from J; bases unmatched to any gene: 14. Germline CDR1 SEHNR, CDR2 FQNEAQ (reference sequence). CDR3 length: 16 residues. The CDR3 bases are TGTGCCAGCAGCCACTGGATGGCGAAAGCGGGGGAGACCCAGTACTTC. Translation: CASSHWMAKAGETQYF.

This clonotype has ten or more counts. The chain recombines TRBV2 with TRBJ2-5, with unresolved D. This CDR3 contains 13 residues. V dropped 9 bases and J dropped 5 bases, with 16 bases sitting between them. CDR1 is SNHLY and CDR2 is FYNNEI in the germline V gene. Here the CDR3 DNA reads TGTGCCAGGTCGTGGGGAACGGTGGAGACCCAGTACTTC. Translation gives CARSWGTVETQYF. The entire variable domain, with the rest obtained from reference TRBV2 and TRBJ2-5, is as follows: EPEVTQTPSHQVTQMGQEVILRCVPISNHLYFYWYRQILGQKVEFLVSFYNNEISEKSEIFDDQFSVERPDGSNFTLKIRSTKLEDSAMYFCARSWGTVETQYFGPGTRLLVL.

This clonotype was observed at least ten times. The rearrangement uses TRBV7-3 and TRBJ2-7, with D unresolved. Trimming took off 5 bases at V and 3 bases at J, with 8 bases between the two ends. Germline CDR1 SGHTA, CDR2 FQGTGA. The CDR3 contains 12 residues. The CDR3 DNA is TGTGCCAGCAGCCCGGACGGCTACGAGCAGTACTTC. It encodes CASSPDGYEQYF.

This clonotype was seen many times. The V call is TRBV7-9, the J call TRBJ2-5; D perhaps matches TRBD2 (5 bases). Per germline, CDR1 SEHNR and CDR2 FQNEAQ (reference sequence). Trimming cost V 5 bases and J 7 bases, with 17 bases left between them. The CDR3 has 14 residues. In nucleotides, the CDR3 is TGTGCCAGCAGCCCACTAGTAGCCCTCGGGACCCAGTACTTC. This translates into CASSPLVALGTQYF.

This clonotype was picked up many times. This chain connects TRBV29-1 to TRBJ2-3; D is possibly TRBD1 (5 bases). V was cut by 1 base and J by 4 bases, with 9 bases left in between. This CDR3 is 13 amino acids long. The germline V gene encodes CDR1 SQVTM and CDR2 ANQGSEA. The CDR3 DNA reads as TGCAGCGTTGAAGCAGGGTTCGCAGATACGCAGTATTTT. Translated, it gives CSVEAGFADTQYF.

This clonotype occurred many times. J is TRBJ1-5 and V is TRBV4-3; D is uncertain. V was shortened by 0 bases and J by 6 bases, with 9 bases between the two germline ends. The CDR3 consists of 14 residues. Germline V gives CDR1 LGHNA, CDR2 YSLEER. The CDR3 DNA follows: TGCGCCAGCAGCCAAGAGGGGTGGACTCAGCCCCAGCATTTT. This sequence encodes CASSQEGWTQPQHF.

This clonotype was recorded many times. V usage is TRBV29-1 and J usage is TRBJ2-1, with a weak D call TRBD2 (7 bases). V lost 8 bases and J 2 bases, leaving 16 bases between the germline ends. Germline V gives CDR1 SQVTM, CDR2 ANQGSEA. The CDR3 sequence is 14 residues long. The CDR3 sequence is CSSVGGGTYNEQFF. The CDR3 nucleotides are TGCAGCTCGGTGGGCGGGGGCACCTACAATGAGCAGTTCTTC.